This entry lists 28 T cell receptor beta chains sequenced from one sample in a study of CD8 T cells in ankylosing spondylitis. From the 5' RACE reads, TCRdb called clonotypes with MiXCR, one entry per CDR3 protein. In the table there are about 220,000 distinct CDR3 sequences, over 9.5% of which are singletons. The source material was blood, either unsorted or a sorted T cell fraction (not recorded which). Receptor source: a male donor with ankylosing spondylitis or in good health (not recorded which).

This clonotype was observed a handful of times. V gene TRBV7-7 combines with J gene TRBJ2-7, with 7 bases fitting TRBD1. The CDR3 sequence is 15 residues long. CDR1 is SSHAT, CDR2 FNYEAQ, per germline (reference sequence). CDR3 amino acids: CASPPPGQIHYEQYF. Written as DNA, the CDR3 is TGTGCTAGCCCTCCGCCGGGACAGATACACTACGAGCAGTACTTC.

This clonotype was seen repeatedly, ten times or more. This chain links TRBV11-1 with TRBJ1-5; D gene unclear. Between the trimmed V and J ends, which lost 0 bases and 0 bases, there was a span of 18 bases. CDR3 length: 19 residues. Germline V gives CDR1 SGHAT, CDR2 FQDESV (reference sequence). The CDR3 is CASSLAQFGRVHSNQPQHF. The CDR3 nucleotides read TGTGCCAGCAGCTTAGCCCAGTTTGGTCGGGTACATAGCAATCAGCCCCAGCATTTT.

The J gene is TRBJ2-3, the V gene TRBV11-1; D is unclear. Germline CDR1 is SGHAT and CDR2 is FQDESV (reference sequence). V shed 5 bases and J shed 0 bases, with 6 bases lying between them. This CDR3 is built from 13 residues. The chain's CDR3 is CASSRVSTDTQYF. DNA of the CDR3: TGTGCCAGCAGCCGGGTGAGCACAGATACGCAGTATTTT.

This clonotype was detected a few times. In nucleotides, the CDR3 is TGTGCCAGCAGGAGACAGGGGACGACTGAAGCTTTCTTT. Translation: CASRRQGTTEAFF. The rearrangement joins TRBV11-2 to TRBJ1-1, with TRBD1 identical over 8 bases. CDR1 is SGHAT and CDR2 is FQNNGV in the germline V gene. The CDR3 runs to 13 residues. J gave up 5 bases and V 6 bases, and 5 bases lay outside the gene matches.

V usage is TRBV12-3 or TRBV12-4 and J usage is TRBJ2-2; D remains ambiguous. The CDR3 spans 13 residues. V was cut by 3 bases and J by 2 bases, with 4 bases left in between. The CDR3 region is CASSFPNTGELFF. The CDR3 bases are TGTGCCAGCAGTTTTCCCAACACCGGGGAGCTGTTTTTT.

This chain joins TRBV5-8 and TRBJ2-3; D may be TRBD1 (5 bases). V lost 3 bases, J lost 7 bases, and 18 bases lay in between. The V gene's germline CDR1 is SGHTS and CDR2 YDEGEE. The CDR3 is 15 amino acids. The CDR3 region has the DNA TGTGCCAGCAGCTATCAAGCAGGGAAGCTACATACGCAGTATTTT. Translated, it gives CASSYQAGKLHTQYF.

This clonotype was recorded a few times. The chain uses TRBV9 and TRBJ1-6; the D gene is possibly TRBD1 (5 bases). This CDR3 comprises 14 residues. The V gene's germline CDR1 is SGDLS and CDR2 YYNGEE. Trimming took off 2 bases at V and 5 bases at J, with 8 bases between the two ends. The CDR3 region has the DNA TGTGCCAGCAGCGTGACAGTAAATAATTCACCCCTCCACTTT. Translation: CASSVTVNNSPLHF.

The CDR3 nucleotides read TGTGCCAGCAGCTTCCGGGGGGCGCAAGAGACCCAGTACTTC. Its protein is CASSFRGAQETQYF. The chain couples TRBV11-2 to TRBJ2-5; a possible D gene is TRBD2 (7 bases). The CDR3 extends over 14 amino acids. The V gene lost 3 bases and the J gene lost 2 bases, with 10 bases spanning the gap. Germline V CDR1 and CDR2: SGHAT, FQNNGV.

This clonotype came up a few times. CDR3 DNA: TGCGCCAGCAGCTTGAGCTGGGTCGGGGCCAACGTCCTGACTTTC. Its protein is CASSLSWVGANVLTF. The chain carries TRBV5-1 and TRBJ2-6; D call uncertain. The germline V and J ends were trimmed by 1 base and 4 bases, with 9 bases remaining between them. The germline V gene has CDR1 SGHRS and CDR2 YFSETQ. The CDR3 has 15 residues.

This clonotype showed up many times. In DNA, the CDR3 is TGCAGTGCTAGGACAGGGGCTCTGAACACTGAAGCTTTCTTT. Its translation is CSARTGALNTEAFF. The V gene is TRBV20-1, the J gene TRBJ1-1, with TRBD1 matching 8 bases. CDR1 is DFQATT and CDR2 is SNEGSKA in the germline V gene (reference sequence). CDR3 size: 14 residues. V was clipped by 3 bases and J by 0 bases; unmatched bases: 3.

There are a few counts of this clonotype. The chain has TRBV7-9 and TRBJ1-4; unclear D gene. Germline CDR1 reads SEHNR; CDR2 reads FQNEAQ (reference sequence). V was cut by 3 bases and J by 8 bases, with 19 bases left in between. This CDR3 contains 16 residues. The CDR3 bases are TGTGCCAGCAGCTTCCTGACGGACCTCCTGGGAGAAAAACTGTTTTTT. Translated: CASSFLTDLLGEKLFF.

In this sample, this clonotype turned up many times. The rearrangement joins TRBV20-1 to TRBJ1-2; TRBD1 aligns across 9 bases. Per the germline V gene, CDR1 is DFQATT and CDR2 is SNEGSKA (reference sequence). The CDR3 runs to 15 residues. The J segment lost 2 bases and the V segment lost 6 bases, leaving 10 bases of the junction unmatched. DNA for the CDR3: TGCAGTGCAGACGACACGGGGACAGGGAACTATGGCTACACCTTC. This gives the protein CSADDTGTGNYGYTF.

V gene TRBV2 combines with J gene TRBJ2-4; the D gene is possibly TRBD2 (7 bases). The germline V gene encodes CDR1 SNHLY and CDR2 FYNNEI. Trimming cost V 2 bases and J 0 bases, with 23 bases left between them. The CDR3 is 20 amino acids. The CDR3 bases are TGTGCCAGCAGTGAAACTAGGGAGGGCGGGGGCCCCGGAGCCAAAAACATTCAGTACTTC. This translates into CASSETREGGGPGAKNIQYF.

V and J are TRBV15 and TRBJ1-2; D unclear. Germline V gives CDR1 LNHNV, CDR2 YYDKDF (reference sequence). The CDR3 runs to 14 residues. The germline V and J ends were trimmed by 0 bases and 2 bases, with 7 bases remaining between them. The CDR3, as DNA: TGTGCCACCAGCAGAGATGAGGGAAACTATGGCTACACCTTC. Protein sequence: CATSRDEGNYGYTF.

This clonotype was found a few times. This chain joins TRBV12-3 or TRBV12-4 and TRBJ2-7; TRBD1 might be the D (6 bases). This CDR3 comprises 12 residues. The germline V and J ends were trimmed by 7 bases and 3 bases, with 10 bases remaining between them. CDR3 loop: CASTLDSYEQYF. CDR3 sequence (DNA): TGTGCCAGCACCCTGGACAGCTACGAGCAGTACTTC.

This clonotype has a count of ten or more. This chain uses TRBV3-1 with TRBJ2-3; 12 nucleotides match TRBD2. CDR1 and CDR2 from the germline V gene are LGHDT and YNNKEL (reference sequence). The V segment lost 1 base and the J segment 0 bases; nucleotides outside the gene matches: 5. There are 18 residues in the CDR3. CDR3 nucleotides: TGTGCCAGCAGCCAAGGGAGACTAGCGGGGGCCAGCACAGATACGCAGTATTTT. Translation: CASSQGRLAGASTDTQYF.

This clonotype has at least ten counts. V gene TRBV5-1 combines with J gene TRBJ1-2, with unresolved D. V was pared by 2 bases and J by 2 bases, with 7 bases between. The CDR3 runs to 13 residues. The germline V gene encodes CDR1 SGHRS and CDR2 YFSETQ. Written as DNA, the CDR3 is TGCGCCAGCAGCTTTGAAAGCAACTATGGCTACACCTTC. It is translated as CASSFESNYGYTF.

The V call is TRBV7-2, the J call TRBJ2-3, with TRBD2 matching 7 bases. V gave up 1 base and J gave up 1 base; unmatched junction bases: 5. CDR1 is SGHTA, CDR2 FQGNSA, per germline. This CDR3 spans 16 amino acids. CDR3 region: CASSLGSGIGTDTQYF. The CDR3 DNA is TGTGCCAGCAGCTTAGGGAGCGGGATAGGCACAGATACGCAGTATTTT.

This clonotype has at least ten counts. The chain employs TRBV5-1 and TRBJ2-3; D is unclear. Trimming took off 7 bases at V and 0 bases at J, with 9 bases between the two ends. Germline V gene sequence: CDR1 SGHRS, CDR2 YFSETQ. CDR3 length: 13 amino acids. Here the CDR3 reads CASRRDSTDTQYF. The DNA of the CDR3 is TGCGCCAGCCGCCGAGATAGCACAGATACGCAGTATTTT.

This clonotype was counted at least ten times. The rearrangement links TRBV5-1 to TRBJ2-3; TRBD2 matches at 8 bases. This CDR3 is built from 15 residues. V gave up 4 bases and J gave up 5 bases; unmatched junction bases: 9. CDR1 and CDR2 (germline): SGHRS, YFSETQ. CDR3: CASSPLGGARDTQYF. The DNA for the CDR3 is TGCGCCAGCAGCCCGCTCGGGGGGGCAAGAGATACGCAGTATTTT.

This clonotype has more than one count but fewer than ten. The CDR3 sequence is CASSGVPKGQPQHF. The CDR3 DNA follows: TGTGCCAGCAGTGGAGTGCCGAAGGGCCAGCCCCAGCATTTT. This chain joins TRBV2 and TRBJ1-5; D unclear. The V end was cut by 4 bases, the J end by 7 bases, with 14 bases between. CDR1 is SNHLY, CDR2 FYNNEI, per germline. CDR3 length: 14 residues.

This clonotype was counted at least ten times. The chain has TRBV6-6 and TRBJ2-7; D gene unclear. The CDR3 length is 13 residues. V dropped 4 bases and J dropped 3 bases, with 10 bases sitting between them. Germline V lookup: CDR1 MNHNY, CDR2 SVGAGI (reference sequence). The CDR3 here is CASSSNPIYEQYF. In nucleotides, the CDR3 is TGTGCCAGCAGTTCTAACCCCATCTACGAGCAGTACTTC.

This clonotype was seen a single time. The rearrangement joins TRBV25-1 to TRBJ1-5; possible D gene TRBD1, 6 bases. CDR1 is MGHDK, CDR2 SYGVNS, per germline. The CDR3 contains 14 residues. V dropped 3 bases and J dropped 6 bases, with 12 bases sitting between them. Here the CDR3 reads CASSENRDGQPQHF. In DNA form, the CDR3 reads TGTGCCAGCAGTGAGAACAGGGACGGTCAGCCCCAGCATTTT.

This clonotype was counted ten times or more. This rearrangement joins TRBV28 to TRBJ1-4, with 7 bases aligning to TRBD1. CDR3 length: 14 amino acids. V gave up 7 bases and J gave up 8 bases; unmatched junction bases: 10. The germline V gene has CDR1 MDHEN and CDR2 SYDVKM. The CDR3 nucleotides are TGTGCCAGCACCCGGGGCAGGGGGAAAGAAAAACTGTTTTTT. Protein: CASTRGRGKEKLFF. The full variable domain, rest sourced from reference TRBV28 and TRBJ1-4, is DVKVTQSSRYLVKRTGEKVFLECVQDMDHENMFWYRQDPGLGLRLIYFSYDVKMKEKGDIPEGYSVSREKKERFSLILESASTNQTSMYLCASTRGRGKEKLFFGSGTQLSVL.

This clonotype was found many times. The chain combines TRBV20-1 with TRBJ2-5; D might be TRBD2 (6 bases). The CDR3 runs to 14 residues. Trimming cost V 6 bases and J 1 base, with 15 bases left between them. Germline-derived CDR1 and CDR2 are DFQATT and SNEGSKA (reference sequence). The CDR3 is CSASWRGVQETQYF. The CDR3 DNA reads TGCAGTGCATCCTGGCGGGGTGTCCAAGAGACCCAGTACTTC.

V and J are TRBV30 and TRBJ1-2; D remains ambiguous. Germline values: CDR1 GTSNPN, CDR2 SVGIG (reference sequence). CDR3 length equals 12 residues. V was pared by 6 bases and J by 3 bases, with 11 bases between. The CDR3 region has the DNA TGTGCCTGCCAGCCCTTGGACTATGGCTACACCTTC. This codes for CACQPLDYGYTF.

This clonotype has at least ten counts. This chain connects TRBV28 to TRBJ2-7; D might be TRBD2 (6 bases). Looked up from germline, CDR1 is MDHEN and CDR2 is SYDVKM. Trimming cost V 6 bases and J 5 bases, with 20 bases left between them. The CDR3 has 15 residues. CDR3 sequence: CASSLPGEFVHEQYF. The DNA of the CDR3 is TGTGCCAGCAGCCTACCGGGGGAATTTGTCCACGAGCAGTACTTC. The variable domain in full, with the rest retrieved from reference TRBV28 and TRBJ2-7, is DVKVTQSSRYLVKRTGEKVFLECVQDMDHENMFWYRQDPGLGLRLIYFSYDVKMKEKGDIPEGYSVSREKKERFSLILESASTNQTSMYLCASSLPGEFVHEQYFGPGTRLTVT.

On this clonotype: An end of the junction does not agree with germline; a read error may underlie this. The CDR3 loop is CTSSLRGGGLNYNEQFF. Here the CDR3 DNA reads TGTACCAGCAGCTTACGGGGTGGGGGCCTAAACTACAATGAGCAGTTCTTC. This rearrangement joins TRBV7-3 to TRBJ2-1; possible D gene TRBD1, 6 bases. CDR1 and CDR2 from the germline V gene are SGHTA and FQGTGA. The length of the CDR3 is 17 residues.